The 17 T cell receptor beta chains presented below share a single source sample, sequenced in a study of regulatory T cells in long-lasting Graves disease. Assembly of TCR beta libraries relied on iRepertoire HTBI primers together with Arm-PCR of CDR3 regions. From the multiplex PCR reads, TCRdb called clonotypes with MiXCR, one entry per CDR3 protein. The sample consists of about 420,000 distinct CDR3 sequences, about 20% of them appearing once. Indicated time point: persistent/refractory GD, antithyroid drugs over 5 years with positive TRAb. With RNA extracted from PBMCs as input, the TCR library was made. The starting material was peripheral blood mononuclear cells (PBMCs), obtained when the disease was refractory, from a patient treated with antithyroid drugs. Every receptor here comes from a female donor with Graves disease.

This clonotype appeared many times. The chain couples TRBV2 to TRBJ2-7, with 9 nucleotides matching TRBD1. This CDR3 is 16 amino acids long. Germline V CDR1 and CDR2: SNHLY, FYNNEI. V lost 6 bases, J lost 2 bases, and 11 bases stayed unmatched. CDR3 in amino acids: CASSVGGGQGTYEQYF. The CDR3 coding sequence is TGTGCCAGCAGCGTGGGGGGCGGACAGGGGACCTACGAGCAGTACTTC.

Comments on this clonotype: A read error is possible here, since a much larger clone lies one base away. The chain is built from TRBV2 and TRBJ2-3, with 12 bases lining up with TRBD2. There are 19 residues in the CDR3. V was pared by 8 bases and J by 3 bases, with 18 bases of the junction left unmatched. The germline V gene encodes CDR1 SNHLY and CDR2 FYNNEI. CDR3 region: CASGLRRLAGAEETDTQYF. CDR3 bases: TGTGCCAGCGGCCTCCGGCGACTAGCGGGAGCTGAGGAGACAGATACGCAGTATTTT.

This clonotype was recorded at least ten times. V gene TRBV28 combines with J gene TRBJ2-7; 8 positions match TRBD1. The V gene's germline CDR1 is MDHEN and CDR2 SYDVKM. The V segment lost 6 bases and the J segment 6 bases; nucleotides outside the gene matches: 7. The CDR3 is 13 residues long. The CDR3 sequence is CASRETGVSEQYF. CDR3 bases: TGTGCCAGCAGAGAGACAGGGGTTTCCGAGCAGTACTTC.

This chain joins TRBV5-4 and TRBJ1-1, with D maybe TRBD1 (5 bases). There are 16 residues in the CDR3. V was shortened by 0 bases and J by 2 bases, with 14 bases between the two germline ends. Germline assignment: CDR1 SGHNT and CDR2 YYREEE (reference sequence). The CDR3 coding sequence is TGTGCCAGCAGCTTGGCCGGGGGGAGGCGAAACACTGAAGCTTTCTTT. Protein product: CASSLAGGRRNTEAFF. Variable domain in full (rest from reference TRBV5-4 and TRBJ1-1): ETGVTQSPTHLIKTRGQQVTLRCSSQSGHNTVSWYQQALGQGPQFIFQYYREEENGRGNFPPRFSGLQFPNYSSELNVNALELDDSALYLCASSLAGGRRNTEAFFGQGTRLTVV.

This chain links TRBV20-1 with TRBJ1-6; D ambiguous. This CDR3 region has 15 residues. Trimming took 3 bases from V and 5 from J, leaving 14 bases between them. Germline V CDR1 and CDR2: DFQATT, SNEGSKA (reference sequence). Here the CDR3 DNA reads TGCAGTGCTAGGGGCGGCCATCAGAATAATTCACCCCTCCACTTT. Its translation is CSARGGHQNNSPLHF.

This clonotype was seen a handful of times. The chain couples TRBV19 to TRBJ2-2, with D possibly being TRBD2 (5 bases). The CDR3 is 14 amino acids. Germline-derived CDR1 and CDR2 are LNHDA and SQIVND (reference sequence). Trimming removed 5 bases from V and 4 bases from J, with 11 bases in between. The CDR3 is CASSEEGGTGELFF. CDR3 sequence (DNA): TGTGCCAGTAGTGAGGAAGGAGGCACCGGGGAGCTGTTTTTT.

This clonotype occurred a few times. This sequence joins TRBV20-1 and TRBJ2-6; the match to TRBD2 covers 12 bases. The J segment lost 0 bases and the V segment lost 6 bases, leaving 3 bases of the junction unmatched. Germline V CDR1 and CDR2: DFQATT, SNEGSKA (reference sequence). The CDR3 consists of 16 residues. The DNA for the CDR3 is TGCAGTGCCACTAGCGGGAGGCCCTCTGGGGCCAACGTCCTGACTTTC. This gives the protein CSATSGRPSGANVLTF.

V is TRBV30 and J is TRBJ1-3; D is ambiguous. The V end lost 4 bases, the J end lost 0 bases, and 7 bases lay between the germline ends. CDR1 GTSNPN and CDR2 SVGIG come from the germline V gene (reference sequence). This CDR3 has 13 residues. The CDR3 DNA follows: TGTGCCTGGAAGGGTGTCTCTGGAAACACCATATATTTT. It specifies CAWKGVSGNTIYF.

This clonotype was seen more than once but under ten times. Sequence at one end of the junction differs from germline and may be a read error. The chain couples TRBV10-3 to TRBJ2-5, with 14 nucleotides matching TRBD2. The CDR3 length is 15 residues. Per the germline V gene, CDR1 is ENHRY and CDR2 is SYGVKD. The CDR3 DNA reads TGTGCCATCAGCCCGCGACTAGCGGGAGGGGAGACCCAATACTTC. Its translation is CAISPRLAGGETQYF.

The rearrangement uses TRBV7-3 and TRBJ1-6, with D hard to call. CDR1 and CDR2 (germline): SGHTA, FQGTGA. With 5 bases removed from V and 7 bases from J, the gap between germline ends came to 12 bases. This CDR3 is 14 amino acids long. The CDR3, as DNA: TGTGCCAGCAGCAGCCAGGCAGAGAATTCACCCCTCCACTTT. The encoded protein is CASSSQAENSPLHF.

The rearrangement links TRBV30 to TRBJ1-5, with 7 bases lining up with TRBD1. CDR1 is GTSNPN, CDR2 SVGIG, per germline (reference sequence). Germline trimming cut 1 base from V and 4 bases from J; bases unmatched to any gene: 4. The CDR3 is 14 amino acids. In nucleotides, the CDR3 is TGTGCCTGGAGTGCCGGGACAGTTAATCAGCCCCAGCATTTT. Residues: CAWSAGTVNQPQHF.

J is TRBJ2-7 and V is TRBV5-6; 11 bases fit TRBD1. CDR1 and CDR2 (germline): SGHDT, YYEEEE. Trimming cost V 3 bases and J 3 bases; bases outside gene matches: 8. CDR3 length: 16 amino acids. The CDR3 region has the DNA TGTGCCAGCAGCTCCCGACCCGGGACAGGGGGCTACGAGCAGTACTTC. Its translation is CASSSRPGTGGYEQYF. Drawing the rest from reference TRBV5-6 and TRBJ2-7, the complete variable domain is DAGVTQSPTHLIKTRGQQVTLRCSPKSGHDTVSWYQQALGQGPQFIFQYYEEEERQRGNFPDRFSGHQFPNYSSELNVNALLLGDSALYLCASSSRPGTGGYEQYFGPGTRLTVT.

This clonotype was observed a few times. This chain connects TRBV6-1 to TRBJ1-4; D not certain. The germline gives CDR1 MNHNS, CDR2 SASEGT. Deletions cut 8 bases from V and 12 bases from J, with 16 bases between. The CDR3 is made up of 12 amino acids. The CDR3 sequence is CASGQDLGELFF. For the CDR3, the DNA is TGTGCCAGCGGCCAGGACCTCGGGGAACTGTTTTTT.

The rearrangement links TRBV6-1 to TRBJ2-2; 8 bases are a match to TRBD1. The CDR3 totals 13 residues. Germline V gene lookup returns CDR1 MNHNS and CDR2 SASEGT. J gave up 7 bases and V 6 bases, and 4 bases lay outside the gene matches. DNA for the CDR3: TGTGCCAGCAGAGACAGGGGTCACGGGGAGCTGTTTTTT. This gives the protein CASRDRGHGELFF.

This rearrangement joins TRBV5-4 to TRBJ1-4; 7 bases align to TRBD1. The CDR3 consists of 15 residues. V shed 0 bases and J 4 bases; nucleotides not matched to a gene: 3. Germline V gene lookup returns CDR1 SGHNT and CDR2 YYREEE (reference sequence). The CDR3 DNA sequence: TGTGCCAGCAGCTTGGCAGGGGGACGTAATGAAAAACTGTTTTTT. The encoded protein is CASSLAGGRNEKLFF.

This clonotype was seen only a few times. The chain recombines TRBV20-1 with TRBJ1-1; D possibly corresponds to TRBD1 (5 bases). The ends were cut back, 6 bases at V and 3 bases at J, with 14 bases in the middle. The CDR3 has 13 amino acids. Per germline, CDR1 DFQATT and CDR2 SNEGSKA (reference sequence). CDR3 amino acids: CSAPLQGHTEAFF. Written as DNA, the CDR3 is TGCAGTGCGCCGCTTCAGGGTCACACTGAAGCTTTCTTT.

The gene calls are TRBV18 and TRBJ2-1; 9 bases line up with TRBD1. V was clipped by 3 bases and J by 9 bases; unmatched bases: 9. Germline V gives CDR1 KGHSH, CDR2 LQKENI. The CDR3 totals 15 residues. Written as DNA, the CDR3 is TGTGCCAGCTCACCTCGGGACAGGGTGGCAAGTGAGCAGTTCTTC. This translates into CASSPRDRVASEQFF. Full variable domain (missing parts from reference TRBV18 and TRBJ2-1): NAGVMQNPRHLVRRRGQEARLRCSPMKGHSHVYWYRQLPEEGLKFMVYLQKENIIDESGMPKERFSAEFPKEGPSILRIQQVVRGDSAAYFCASSPRDRVASEQFFGPGTRLTVL.